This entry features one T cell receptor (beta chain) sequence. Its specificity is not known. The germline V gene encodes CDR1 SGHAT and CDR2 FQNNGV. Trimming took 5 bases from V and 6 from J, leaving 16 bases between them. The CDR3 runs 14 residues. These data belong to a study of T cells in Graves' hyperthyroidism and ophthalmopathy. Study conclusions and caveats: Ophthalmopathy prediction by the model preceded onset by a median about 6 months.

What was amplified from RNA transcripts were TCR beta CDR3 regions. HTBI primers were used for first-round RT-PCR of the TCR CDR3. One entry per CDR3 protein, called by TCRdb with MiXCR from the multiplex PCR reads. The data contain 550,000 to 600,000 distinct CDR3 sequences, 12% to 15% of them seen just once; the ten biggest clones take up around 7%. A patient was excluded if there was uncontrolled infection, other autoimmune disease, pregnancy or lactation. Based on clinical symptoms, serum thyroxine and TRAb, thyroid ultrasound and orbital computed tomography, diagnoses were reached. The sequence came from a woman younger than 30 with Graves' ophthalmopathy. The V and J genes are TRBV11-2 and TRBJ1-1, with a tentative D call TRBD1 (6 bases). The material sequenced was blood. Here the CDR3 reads CASSPTGLGAEAFF. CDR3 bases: TGTGCCAGCAGCCCAACAGGGTTGGGGGCTGAAGCTTTCTTT.